The 16 T cell receptor beta chains in this list originate from one sample, sequenced in a study of post-analysis software for immune sequencing data. Prepared libraries of TCR beta cDNA carried unique molecular identifiers. TCRdb re-called the PCR reads through MiXCR, storing one row per CDR3 protein. The sample lists around 700,000 distinct CDR3 sequences, more than 50% occurring once. General study results and limits: Patients showed TRBV5-6, TRBV5-1 and TRBV20-1 among roughly 5 TRBV segments more frequent than in controls.

Their antigens are not known. The sequenced sample was blood. The receptors here all came from a girl aged 2-9 years with multiple sclerosis.

Turning to this clonotype: At one end, the junction sequence differs from germline, possibly due to a read error. The rearrangement joins TRBV7-8 to TRBJ2-7, with D tentatively TRBD1 (5 bases). Germline values: CDR1 SGHVS, CDR2 FQNEAQ. CDR3 length: 15 residues. The CDR3 DNA reads as TGTGCCAGCAGTTTAGGGGCGGTATTATCCTACGAGCGGTACTTC. It yields the protein CASSLGAVLSYERYF.

In nucleotides, the CDR3 is TGTGCCAGCAGCGTAGCAGCGGGGGCTCCCTACAATGAGCAGTTCTTC. Amino acids: CASSVAAGAPYNEQFF. The chain is built from TRBV9 and TRBJ2-1; 8 bases fit TRBD2. The CDR3 is made up of 16 amino acids. Germline loops: CDR1 SGDLS, CDR2 YYNGEE. Trimming removed 0 bases from V and 2 bases from J; junction bases left unmatched: 4.

The rearrangement joins TRBV11-2 to TRBJ2-7; D is perhaps TRBD1 or TRBD2 (5 bases each). The CDR3 is 17 residues long. The germline V gene has CDR1 SGHAT and CDR2 FQNNGV. V was cut by 2 bases and J by 3 bases, with 20 bases left in between. The CDR3 DNA sequence: TGTGCCAGCAGCTTATCGTCGTCCCGAGAGGGGCACTACGAGCAGTACTTC. Protein sequence: CASSLSSSREGHYEQYF.

The chain carries TRBV6-5 and TRBJ1-1; D possibly corresponds to TRBD1 (5 bases). Germline-derived CDR1 and CDR2 are MNHEY and SVGAGI. This CDR3 contains 14 residues. Trimming cost V 2 bases and J 1 base, with 8 bases left between them. The CDR3 sequence: CASSYPTANTEAFF. CDR3 nucleotide sequence: TGTGCCAGCAGTTACCCGACAGCGAACACTGAAGCTTTCTTT.

On this clonotype itself: This sequence may be a read error, since a much larger clone differs from it by one base. This sequence joins TRBV11-2 and TRBJ2-5, with TRBD1 identical over 8 bases. The V gene end was trimmed by 6 bases and the J gene end by 1 base; junction bases not matched to a gene: 1. The CDR3 contains 13 residues. The germline CDR1 and CDR2 sequences are SGHAT and FQNNGV. CDR3 residues: CASRDRVQETQYF. The CDR3, as DNA: TGTGCCAGCAGGGACAGGGTCCAAGAGACCCAGTACTTC.

This chain connects TRBV12-3 or TRBV12-4 to TRBJ1-1, with a weak D call TRBD1 (5 bases). The CDR3 sequence is 13 residues long. Deletions cut 3 bases from V and 4 bases from J, with 9 bases between. CDR3: CASSFVRGTEAFF. In DNA form, the CDR3 reads TGTGCCAGCAGTTTCGTGAGGGGCACTGAAGCTTTCTTT.

This clonotype was counted a few times. J is TRBJ1-5 and V is TRBV20-1; 8 nucleotides align to TRBD1. CDR1 and CDR2 (germline): DFQATT, SNEGSKA (reference sequence). The J segment lost 3 bases and the V segment lost 5 bases, leaving 9 bases of the junction unmatched. This CDR3 contains 15 residues. The DNA of the CDR3 is TGCAGTGCTCCCGGGCAGACAGGGGACAATCAGCCCCAGCATTTT. It encodes CSAPGQTGDNQPQHF.

This clonotype was counted a few times. The chain couples TRBV29-1 to TRBJ2-1; 8 bases align to TRBD2. The trim removed 6 bases at V and 2 bases at J, leaving 9 bases unmatched. The germline V gene encodes CDR1 SQVTM and CDR2 ANQGSEA. This CDR3 region has 15 residues. CDR3 loop: CSVAGEDYAYNEQFF. The CDR3 DNA reads TGCAGCGTAGCGGGGGAGGATTATGCCTACAATGAGCAGTTCTTC.

The chain couples TRBV5-1 to TRBJ2-1, with 7 bases identical to TRBD2. J was trimmed by 14 bases and V by 5 bases; bases with no gene match: 13. Germline V gene data show CDR1 as SGHRS and CDR2 as YFSETQ. There are 13 residues in the CDR3. The CDR3 bases are TGCGCCAGCAGTCCCTTGGGGGGAGGGGCTGAGTTCTTC. Translating it yields CASSPLGGGAEFF.

This clonotype was seen only a few times. This rearrangement joins TRBV5-1 to TRBJ2-4; D unresolved. The end of the DNA aligns better with TRBJ2-7, so the J call may be wrong. Germline CDR1 and CDR2: SGHRS and YFSETQ. This CDR3 region has 12 residues. The CDR3 region is CASSLRSHEQYF. DNA for the CDR3: TGCGCCAGCAGCTTGCGATCCCACGAGCAGTACTTC.

This clonotype was found a few times. The V call is TRBV12-3 or TRBV12-4, the J call TRBJ2-7, with D perhaps TRBD1 (7 bases). This CDR3 has 14 amino acids. Trimming removed 10 bases at V and 1 base at J, with 17 bases between. CDR3: CATRRDSVSYEQYF. Written as DNA, the CDR3 is TGTGCCACCAGGCGGGACAGTGTTTCCTACGAGCAGTACTTC.

J is TRBJ2-7 and V is TRBV7-9; D remains unclear. This CDR3 is 14 amino acids long. Germline V lookup: CDR1 SEHNR, CDR2 FQNEAQ (reference sequence). Trimming stripped 5 bases from V and 2 bases from J, with 13 bases between. In DNA, the CDR3 is TGTGCCAGCAGCACAACAATCGCACCCTACGAGCAGTACTTC. It codes for CASSTTIAPYEQYF.

V is TRBV4-1 and J is TRBJ1-2; weak D call: TRBD1 (5 bases). CDR1 and CDR2 (germline): MGHRA, YSYEKL. Trimming removed 4 bases from V and 6 bases from J, with 18 bases in between. This CDR3 comprises 15 residues. For the CDR3, the DNA is TGCGCCAGCAGCCGAGCCCAGGGTTTAACGGATGGCTACACCTTC. It yields the protein CASSRAQGLTDGYTF.

At least ten counts were recorded for this clonotype. The genes are TRBV7-8 and TRBJ2-5; D is uncertain. The V end lost 5 bases, the J end lost 4 bases, and 23 bases lay between the germline ends. The germline gives CDR1 SGHVS, CDR2 FQNEAQ. The CDR3 runs 17 residues. CDR3 in DNA: TGTGCCAGCAGCCCTAGAACCCCAACTCAAGTCCGAGAGACCCAGTACTTC. As protein: CASSPRTPTQVRETQYF. The full variable domain, rest sourced from reference TRBV7-8 and TRBJ2-5, is GAGVSQSPRYKVAKRGQDVALRCDPISGHVSLFWYQQALGQGPEFLTYFQNEAQLDKSGLPSDRFFAERPEGSVSTLKIQRTQQEDSAVYLCASSPRTPTQVRETQYFGPGTRLLVL.

This clonotype was detected only a few times. This chain uses TRBV2 with TRBJ2-7, with D tentatively TRBD1 (5 bases). V lost 2 bases and J lost 5, with 10 bases in between. Germline CDR1 reads SNHLY; CDR2 reads FYNNEI. The CDR3 spans 13 residues. The CDR3 DNA reads TGTGCCAGCAGTGAACAGGGTCTAAACGAGCAGTACTTC. Translated: CASSEQGLNEQYF.

The chain uses TRBV6-2 or TRBV6-3 and TRBJ1-2; D is possibly TRBD1 (5 bases). The CDR3 loop spans 14 amino acids. V lost 2 bases and J lost 4, with 11 bases in between. From germline, CDR1 is MNHEY and CDR2 SVGEGT. CDR3 loop: CASSYATESYGYTF. The CDR3 DNA reads as TGTGCCAGCAGTTACGCGACAGAATCCTATGGCTACACCTTC.